Listed here are 28 T cell receptor beta chains from one sample, sequenced in a study of blood T cell repertoires in COVID-19. Sequencing was performed with immunoSEQ multiplex PCR; in TCRdb, only in-frame clones are kept and a portion is missing. Of roughly 290,000 clones in the sample, around nine tenths were seen once. The specimen sequenced was PBMCs or T cells enriched from blood (not recorded which). These receptors were collected from a woman aged 40 to 50 who had recovered from COVID-19.

V is TRBV19 and J is TRBJ2-7; 10 bases align to TRBD1. This CDR3 spans 13 amino acids. CDR1 and CDR2 from the germline V gene are LNHDA and SQIVND (reference sequence). V trimming: 10 bases; J trimming: 5 bases; junction bases outside the gene matches: 8. CDR3 in DNA: TGTGCCACTGTTGGACAGGGGGTAAACGAGCAGTACTTC. It yields the protein CATVGQGVNEQYF.

V and J are TRBV10-3 and TRBJ2-3, with TRBD1 matching over 8 bases. The CDR3 length is 15 residues. Per the germline V gene, CDR1 is ENHRY and CDR2 is SYGVKD. Trimming took 6 bases from V and 3 from J; bases not matched to a gene: 8. For the CDR3, the DNA is TGTGCCATCAGGGACCCCACAGGGGGTACAGATACGCAGTATTTT. As protein: CAIRDPTGGTDTQYF.

The V call is TRBV7-2, the J call TRBJ1-1; 9 bases are shared with TRBD1. The germline CDR1 and CDR2 sequences are SGHTA and FQGNSA. The V gene end was trimmed by 5 bases and the J gene end by 6 bases; junction bases not matched to a gene: 7. The CDR3 length is 14 residues. The CDR3 reads CASSHTGTGPEAFF. CDR3 DNA: TGTGCCAGCAGCCACACCGGGACAGGGCCTGAAGCTTTCTTT.

This clone was found once. J is TRBJ2-2 and V is TRBV29-1; TRBD2 matches at 11 bases. With V trimmed by 5 bases and J by 7 bases, 6 bases remained unmatched. This CDR3 is 14 amino acids long. Germline-derived CDR1 and CDR2 are SQVTM and ANQGSEA. This CDR3 is CSVQRGLADGELFF. CDR3 nucleotides: TGCAGCGTTCAAAGGGGACTAGCGGACGGGGAGCTGTTTTTT.

The CDR3 here is CASSLELRWETQYF. The CDR3 DNA follows: TGTGCCAGCAGCTTAGAACTAAGGTGGGAGACCCAGTACTTC. The genes are TRBV7-9 and TRBJ2-5; D call uncertain. CDR1 is SEHNR and CDR2 is FQNEAQ in the germline V gene (reference sequence). The CDR3 length is 14 residues. V gave up 1 base and J gave up 5 bases, with 11 bases separating them.

This chain connects TRBV6-2 or TRBV6-3 to TRBJ1-1; a possible D gene is TRBD1 (6 bases). CDR1 and CDR2 from the germline V gene are MNHEY and SVGEGT. V lost 5 bases and J 6 bases, leaving 16 bases between the germline ends. The CDR3 totals 14 residues. The CDR3 DNA sequence: TGTGCCAGCAGTGCCCAGCCCTGGACAGCTGAAGCTTTCTTT. Residues: CASSAQPWTAEAFF.

V gene TRBV10-3 combines with J gene TRBJ1-1, with 8 bases identical to TRBD1. Per the germline V gene, CDR1 is ENHRY and CDR2 is SYGVKD. With 9 bases clipped from V and 4 bases from J, the junction kept 4 bases outside the gene matches. CDR3 length equals 12 residues. CDR3 DNA: TGTGCCATTTCAGGGGGCGTCACTGAAGCTTTCTTT. Translation gives CAISGGVTEAFF.

The J gene is TRBJ2-7, the V gene TRBV7-2; 8 bases align to TRBD2. This CDR3 region has 13 residues. V was clipped by 5 bases and J by 7 bases; unmatched bases: 7. The V gene's germline CDR1 is SGHTA and CDR2 FQGNSA. DNA of the CDR3: TGTGCCAGCAGCCCGGGACTAGTAGGGGAGCAGTACTTC. Protein product: CASSPGLVGEQYF.

A remark on this clone: Other DNA sequences in the sample encode the same CDR3. The chain links TRBV18 to TRBJ1-4; D is undetermined. V was trimmed by 1 base and J by 8 bases, leaving 8 bases between them. Per the germline V gene, CDR1 is KGHSH and CDR2 is LQKENI. The CDR3 has 13 residues. The CDR3 nucleotides are TGTGCCAGCTCACCACAGGGCGGGGAAAAACTGTTTTTT. This encodes CASSPQGGEKLFF.

The chain links TRBV7-9 to TRBJ2-3, with a possible D match to TRBD1 (6 bases). The CDR3 loop spans 16 amino acids. V was trimmed by 5 bases and J by 4 bases, leaving 19 bases between them. The germline CDR1 and CDR2 sequences are SEHNR and FQNEAQ (reference sequence). CDR3 sequence reads: CASSQRLGARADTQYF. For the CDR3, the DNA is TGTGCCAGCAGCCAGAGGTTGGGGGCGAGGGCAGATACGCAGTATTTT. The complete variable domain, with remaining parts taken from reference TRBV7-9 and TRBJ2-3, reads DTGVSQNPRHKITKRGQNVTFRCDPISEHNRLYWYRQTLGQGPEFLTYFQNEAQLEKSRLLSDRFSAERPKGSFSTLEIQRTEQGDSAMYLCASSQRLGARADTQYFGPGTRLTVL.

This clone was found many times. This chain connects TRBV7-2 to TRBJ2-7; 12 bases map to TRBD2. The ends lost 5 bases at V and 3 bases at J; junction bases unmatched: 11. The V gene's germline CDR1 is SGHTA and CDR2 FQGNSA. CDR3 length: 17 amino acids. CDR3 region: CASSTQTGLAGNYEQYF. In DNA form, the CDR3 reads TGTGCCAGCAGCACCCAGACTGGACTAGCGGGAAACTACGAGCAGTACTTC.

Points on this clone: Within the sample, other DNA sequences also encode this same CDR3. The gene calls are TRBV12-3 or TRBV12-4 and TRBJ1-6; D not resolved. Trimming stripped 6 bases from V and 6 bases from J, with 6 bases between. There are 12 residues in the CDR3. The CDR3: CASSFGNSPLHF. The CDR3 DNA reads as TGTGCCAGCAGCTTCGGTAATTCACCCCTCCACTTT.

A single count supports this clone. This chain uses TRBV18 with TRBJ2-5; 8 bases match TRBD2. V lost 1 base, J lost 4 bases, and 5 bases stayed unmatched. CDR1 and CDR2 (germline): KGHSH, LQKENI. CDR3 size: 15 residues. This CDR3 is CASSPHAGGGETQYF. The CDR3 bases are TGTGCCAGCTCACCACATGCGGGAGGAGGAGAGACCCAGTACTTC.

This rearrangement joins TRBV10-3 to TRBJ1-2; 9 positions agree with TRBD1. The length of the CDR3 is 13 residues. Germline V gene lookup returns CDR1 ENHRY and CDR2 SYGVKD. V shed 0 bases and J 8 bases; nucleotides not matched to a gene: 1. CDR3 DNA: TGTGCCATCAGTGAGTCGGACAGGGGCGGCTACACCTTC. Protein sequence: CAISESDRGGYTF.

The rearrangement uses TRBV5-4 and TRBJ1-1; D gene unclear. This CDR3 has 15 residues. Trimming shortened V by 4 bases and J by 1 base, and 14 bases separated the two germline ends. Per the germline V gene, CDR1 is SGHNT and CDR2 is YYREEE (reference sequence). CDR3 region: CASSPAGSRNTEAFF. The CDR3 DNA reads as TGTGCCAGCAGCCCCGCCGGGTCGAGGAACACTGAAGCTTTCTTT.

The V call is TRBV6-1, the J call TRBJ2-7; 9 nucleotides align to TRBD2. This CDR3 has 16 amino acids. Germline assignment: CDR1 MNHNS and CDR2 SASEGT. The junction had 6 bases not matched to a gene; V was cut back by 1 base and J by 2 bases. CDR3 sequence (DNA): TGTGCCAGCAGTGAAGGGGGAGCGGGAGGCCCCTACGAGCAGTACTTC. Residues: CASSEGGAGGPYEQYF.

The rearrangement uses TRBV11-2 and TRBJ2-5, with D possibly matching TRBD2 (5 bases). V shed 0 bases and J shed 9 bases, with 23 bases lying between them. This CDR3 is built from 17 residues. Germline CDR1 and CDR2: SGHAT and FQNNGV. The CDR3 sequence is CASSLDPFREGERSQYF. The CDR3 coding sequence is TGTGCCAGCAGCTTAGATCCTTTTCGGGAAGGAGAGAGATCCCAGTACTTC.

The chain uses TRBV7-6 and TRBJ2-2; D may be TRBD1 (6 bases). Deletions cut 5 bases from V and 5 bases from J, with 18 bases between. CDR1 is SGHVS, CDR2 FNYEAQ, per germline. The CDR3 has 16 amino acids. For the CDR3, the DNA is TGTGCCAGCAGCCGAAAAGGGGGAGAATTAACCGGGGAGCTGTTTTTT. This translates into CASSRKGGELTGELFF.

The V call is TRBV6-5, the J call TRBJ2-7, with 11 nucleotides matching TRBD2. The CDR3 totals 12 residues. V lost 10 bases and J lost 4; bases outside the gene matches: 3. From germline, CDR1 is MNHEY and CDR2 SVGAGI. This CDR3 reads CATRTSGYEQYF. The DNA for the CDR3 is TGTGCCACCCGGACTAGCGGGTACGAGCAGTACTTC.

The chain couples TRBV5-8 to TRBJ2-1; D possibly corresponds to TRBD2 (5 bases). Trimming shortened V by 6 bases and J by 0 bases, and 16 bases separated the two germline ends. From germline, CDR1 is SGHTS and CDR2 YDEGEE. The CDR3 is 16 residues long. The CDR3 sequence: CASTLSTGSSYNEQFF. The CDR3 nucleotides read TGTGCCAGCACCCTGAGTACGGGGAGCTCCTACAATGAGCAGTTCTTC.

The V gene is TRBV29-1, the J gene TRBJ2-1; 14 bases agree with TRBD2. Germline CDR1 SQVTM, CDR2 ANQGSEA. CDR3 length: 15 residues. Losses at the gene ends were 4 bases for V and 3 bases for J; bases not matched to a gene: 2. The CDR3 bases are TGCAGCGTTGCCGGACTAGCGGGAGGCTACAATGAGCAGTTCTTC. As protein: CSVAGLAGGYNEQFF.

The chain employs TRBV4-3 and TRBJ1-4; perhaps TRBD1 as D (6 bases). The CDR3 contains 16 residues. Deletions cut 3 bases from V and 8 bases from J, with 19 bases between. CDR1 is LGHNA and CDR2 is YSLEER in the germline V gene. This CDR3 reads CASSQEAGGRREKLFF. In nucleotides, the CDR3 is TGCGCCAGCAGCCAGGAGGCCGGGGGGCGACGGGAAAAACTGTTTTTT.

The chain recombines TRBV12-3 or TRBV12-4 with TRBJ1-1, with 9 bases identical to TRBD1. The V segment lost 6 bases and the J segment 6 bases; nucleotides outside the gene matches: 5. This CDR3 comprises 13 residues. This CDR3 reads CASSQGQGSEAFF. The CDR3 bases are TGTGCCAGCAGCCAGGGACAGGGCTCTGAAGCTTTCTTT.

This clone was seen only a few times. V is TRBV7-2 and J is TRBJ2-5; 10 nucleotides match TRBD2. Germline loops: CDR1 SGHTA, CDR2 FQGNSA. The CDR3 has 15 residues. Unmatched junction bases numbered 5, after V lost 6 bases and J lost 1 base. The CDR3 region is CASSLSSGGQETQYF. CDR3 sequence (DNA): TGTGCCAGCAGTCTATCTAGCGGGGGCCAAGAGACCCAGTACTTC.

The V call is TRBV7-9, the J call TRBJ1-1, with TRBD1 as a possible D gene (5 bases). From germline, CDR1 is SEHNR and CDR2 FQNEAQ (reference sequence). Trimming stripped 5 bases from V and 0 bases from J, with 10 bases between. CDR3 size: 14 residues. DNA of the CDR3: TGTGCCAGCAGCCTAAACAGGCTGAACACTGAAGCTTTCTTT. It translates to CASSLNRLNTEAFF. The complete variable domain, with remaining parts taken from reference TRBV7-9 and TRBJ1-1, reads DTGVSQNPRHKITKRGQNVTFRCDPISEHNRLYWYRQTLGQGPEFLTYFQNEAQLEKSRLLSDRFSAERPKGSFSTLEIQRTEQGDSAMYLCASSLNRLNTEAFFGQGTRLTVV.

This clone appeared a few times. The CDR3 here is CASSGSGRRGEKLFF. The CDR3 DNA reads TGTGCCAGCAGCGGATCGGGACGGCGGGGGGAAAAACTGTTTTTT. The chain combines TRBV5-5 with TRBJ1-4; possible D gene TRBD1, 5 bases. V gave up 4 bases and J gave up 8 bases, with 18 bases separating them. Germline lookup yields CDR1 SGHKS and CDR2 YYEKEE (reference sequence). This CDR3 region has 15 residues. Complete variable domain (other parts from reference TRBV5-5 and TRBJ1-4): DAGVTQSPTHLIKTRGQQVTLRCSPISGHKSVSWYQQVLGQGPQFIFQYYEKEERGRGNFPDRFSARQFPNYSSELNVNALLLGDSALYLCASSGSGRRGEKLFFGSGTQLSVL.

This clone occurred once. The DNA for the CDR3 is TGTGCCAGCACTCTTAGGGCAGGGTCATCCGAGCAGTACTTC. This sequence encodes CASTLRAGSSEQYF. V and J are TRBV27 and TRBJ2-7, with D possibly being TRBD1 (5 bases). The CDR3 runs to 14 residues. Per germline, CDR1 MNHEY and CDR2 SMNVEV (reference sequence). V lost 7 bases and J lost 6, with 19 bases in between.

V usage is TRBV18 and J usage is TRBJ2-5; 7 bases fit TRBD1. The germline gives CDR1 KGHSH, CDR2 LQKENI. With 3 bases clipped from V and 5 bases from J, the junction kept 9 bases outside the gene matches. The CDR3 runs to 15 residues. As DNA, the CDR3 is TGTGCCAGCTCACCCGGGACACCCAGGGGGGAGACCCAGTACTTC. Translating it yields CASSPGTPRGETQYF.